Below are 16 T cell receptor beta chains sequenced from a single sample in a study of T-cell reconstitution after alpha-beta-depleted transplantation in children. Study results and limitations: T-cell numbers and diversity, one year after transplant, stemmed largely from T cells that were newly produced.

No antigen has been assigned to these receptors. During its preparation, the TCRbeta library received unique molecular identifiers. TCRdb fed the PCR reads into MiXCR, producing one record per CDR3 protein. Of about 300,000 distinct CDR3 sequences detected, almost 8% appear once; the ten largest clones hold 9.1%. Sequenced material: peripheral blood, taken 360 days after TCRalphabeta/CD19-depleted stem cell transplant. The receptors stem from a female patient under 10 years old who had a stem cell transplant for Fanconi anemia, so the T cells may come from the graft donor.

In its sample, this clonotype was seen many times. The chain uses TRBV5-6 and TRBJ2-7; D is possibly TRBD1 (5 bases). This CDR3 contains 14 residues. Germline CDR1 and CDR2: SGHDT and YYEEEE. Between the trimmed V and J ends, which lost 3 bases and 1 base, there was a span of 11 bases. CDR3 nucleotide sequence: TGTGCCAGCAGCTCTTGGACACCATCCTACGAGCAGTACTTC. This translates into CASSSWTPSYEQYF.

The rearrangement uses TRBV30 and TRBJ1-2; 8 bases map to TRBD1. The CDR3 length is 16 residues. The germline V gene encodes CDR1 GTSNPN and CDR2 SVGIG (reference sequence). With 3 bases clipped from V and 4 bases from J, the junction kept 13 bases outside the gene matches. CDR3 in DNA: TGTGCCTGGAGGGACTTTCCCGGGACAGGACTCTATGGCTACACCTTC. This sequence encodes CAWRDFPGTGLYGYTF.

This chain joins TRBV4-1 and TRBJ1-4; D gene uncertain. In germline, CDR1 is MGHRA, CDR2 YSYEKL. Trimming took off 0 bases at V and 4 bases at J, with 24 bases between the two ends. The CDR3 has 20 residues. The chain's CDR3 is CASSQEMGDILFDFNEKLFF. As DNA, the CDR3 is TGCGCCAGCAGCCAAGAGATGGGAGACATACTTTTCGACTTTAATGAAAAACTGTTTTTT.

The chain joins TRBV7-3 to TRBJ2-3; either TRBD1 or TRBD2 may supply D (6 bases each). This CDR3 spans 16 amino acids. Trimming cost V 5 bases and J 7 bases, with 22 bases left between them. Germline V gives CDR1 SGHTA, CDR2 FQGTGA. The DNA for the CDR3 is TGTGCCAGCAGCCCCCTAGGGGGGACAATTTTAAATACGCAGTATTTT. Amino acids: CASSPLGGTILNTQYF.

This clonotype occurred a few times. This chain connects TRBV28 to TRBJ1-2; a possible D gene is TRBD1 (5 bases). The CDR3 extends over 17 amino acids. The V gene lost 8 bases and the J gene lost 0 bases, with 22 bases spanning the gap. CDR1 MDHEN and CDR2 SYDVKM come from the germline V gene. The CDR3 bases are TGTGCCAGCCGATTATGGGGGTCAACACGCACTAACTATGGCTACACCTTC. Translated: CASRLWGSTRTNYGYTF.

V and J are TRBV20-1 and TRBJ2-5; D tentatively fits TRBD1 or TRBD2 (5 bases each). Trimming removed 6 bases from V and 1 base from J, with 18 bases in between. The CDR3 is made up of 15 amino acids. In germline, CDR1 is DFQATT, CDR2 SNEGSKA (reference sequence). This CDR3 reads CSAQATRRVQETQYF. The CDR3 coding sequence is TGCAGTGCACAGGCCACTAGAAGGGTCCAAGAGACCCAGTACTTC.

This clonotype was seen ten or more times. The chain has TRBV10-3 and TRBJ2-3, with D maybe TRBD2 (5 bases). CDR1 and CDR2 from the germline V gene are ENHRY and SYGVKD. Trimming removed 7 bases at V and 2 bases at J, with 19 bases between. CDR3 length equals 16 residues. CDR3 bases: TGTGCCATCACCACTACGCCCTCGAGGGACACAGATACGCAGTATTTT. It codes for CAITTTPSRDTDTQYF.

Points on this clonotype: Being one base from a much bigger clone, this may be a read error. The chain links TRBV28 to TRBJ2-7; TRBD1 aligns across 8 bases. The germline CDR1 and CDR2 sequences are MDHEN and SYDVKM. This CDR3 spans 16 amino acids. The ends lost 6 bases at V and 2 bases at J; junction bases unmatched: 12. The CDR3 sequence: CASSHTTRGRPYEQYF. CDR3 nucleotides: TGTGCCAGCAGCCACACGACCAGGGGGCGTCCCTACGAGCAGTACTTC.

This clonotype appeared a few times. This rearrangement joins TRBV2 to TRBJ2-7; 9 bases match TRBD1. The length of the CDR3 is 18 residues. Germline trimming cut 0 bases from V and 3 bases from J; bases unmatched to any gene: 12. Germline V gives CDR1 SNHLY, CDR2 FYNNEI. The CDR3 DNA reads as TGTGCCAGCAGTGAAGCCCCCCTCAAGACAGGGGGAGGCTACGAGCAGTACTTC. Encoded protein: CASSEAPLKTGGGYEQYF.

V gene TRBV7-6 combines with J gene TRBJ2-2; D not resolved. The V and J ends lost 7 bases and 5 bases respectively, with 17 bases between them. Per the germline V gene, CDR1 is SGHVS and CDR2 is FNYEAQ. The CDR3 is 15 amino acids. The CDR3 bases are TGTGCCAGCACCCCTATTATAACCCCAACCGGGGAGCTGTTTTTT. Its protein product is CASTPIITPTGELFF.

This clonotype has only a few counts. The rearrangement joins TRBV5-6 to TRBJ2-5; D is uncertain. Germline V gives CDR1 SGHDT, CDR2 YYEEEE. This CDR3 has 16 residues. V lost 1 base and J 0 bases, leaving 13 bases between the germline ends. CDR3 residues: CASSLFLLENQETQYF. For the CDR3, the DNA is TGTGCCAGCAGCTTGTTCCTTCTGGAAAACCAAGAGACCCAGTACTTC. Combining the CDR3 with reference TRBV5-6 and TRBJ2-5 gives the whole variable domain DAGVTQSPTHLIKTRGQQVTLRCSPKSGHDTVSWYQQALGQGPQFIFQYYEEEERQRGNFPDRFSGHQFPNYSSELNVNALLLGDSALYLCASSLFLLENQETQYFGPGTRLLVL.

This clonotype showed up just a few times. The CDR3 region is CASSGGGKGSYYNEQFF. CDR3 DNA: TGTGCCAGCAGCGGGGGCGGGAAGGGATCCTACTACAATGAGCAGTTCTTC. The rearrangement links TRBV11-2 to TRBJ2-1; D possibly matches TRBD1 or TRBD2 (6 bases each). The CDR3 totals 17 residues. Trimming stripped 5 bases from V and 3 bases from J, with 20 bases between. Germline V lookup: CDR1 SGHAT, CDR2 FQNNGV.

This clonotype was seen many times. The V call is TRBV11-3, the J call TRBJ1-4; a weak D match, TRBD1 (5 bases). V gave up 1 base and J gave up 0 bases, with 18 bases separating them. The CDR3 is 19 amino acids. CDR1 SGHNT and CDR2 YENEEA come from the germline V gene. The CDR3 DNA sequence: TGTGCCAGCAGCTTAGGCACAGGAAATCATTGGGCAACTAATGAAAAACTGTTTTTT. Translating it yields CASSLGTGNHWATNEKLFF.

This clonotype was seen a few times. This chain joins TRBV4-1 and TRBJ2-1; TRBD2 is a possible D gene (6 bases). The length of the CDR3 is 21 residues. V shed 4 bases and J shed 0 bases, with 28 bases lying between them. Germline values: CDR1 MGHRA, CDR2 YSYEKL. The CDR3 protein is CASSPESLAYGSDSSYNEQFF. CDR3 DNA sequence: TGCGCCAGCAGCCCCGAGTCCCTAGCGTACGGATCTGATAGCTCCTACAATGAGCAGTTCTTC.

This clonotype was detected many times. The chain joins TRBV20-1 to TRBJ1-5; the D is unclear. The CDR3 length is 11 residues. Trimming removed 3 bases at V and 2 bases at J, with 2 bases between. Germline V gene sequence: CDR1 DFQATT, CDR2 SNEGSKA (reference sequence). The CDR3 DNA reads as TGCAGTGCTAGGGGCAATCAGCCCCAGCATTTT. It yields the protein CSARGNQPQHF.

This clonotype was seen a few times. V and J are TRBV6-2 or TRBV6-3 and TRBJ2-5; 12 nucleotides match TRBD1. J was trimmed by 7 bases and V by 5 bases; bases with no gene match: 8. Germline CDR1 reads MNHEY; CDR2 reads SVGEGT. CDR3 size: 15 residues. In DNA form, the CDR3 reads TGTGCCAGCAGTGCCTCCGGGACAGGGGGCGCGACCCAGTACTTC. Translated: CASSASGTGGATQYF.